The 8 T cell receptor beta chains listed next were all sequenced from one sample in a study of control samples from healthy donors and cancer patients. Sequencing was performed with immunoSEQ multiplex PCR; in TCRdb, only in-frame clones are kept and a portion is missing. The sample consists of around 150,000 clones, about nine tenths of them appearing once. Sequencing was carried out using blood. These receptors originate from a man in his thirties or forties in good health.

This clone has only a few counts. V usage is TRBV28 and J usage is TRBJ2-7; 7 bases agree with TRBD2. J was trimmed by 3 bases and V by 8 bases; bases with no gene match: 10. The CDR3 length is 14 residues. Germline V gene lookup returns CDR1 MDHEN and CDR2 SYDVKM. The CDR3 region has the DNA TGTGCCAGCCTGGGGGGGGGAACTAACTACGAGCAGTACTTC. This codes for CASLGGGTNYEQYF.

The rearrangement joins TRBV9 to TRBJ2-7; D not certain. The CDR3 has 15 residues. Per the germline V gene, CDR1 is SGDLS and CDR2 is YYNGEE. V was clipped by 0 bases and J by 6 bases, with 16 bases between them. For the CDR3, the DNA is TGTGCCAGCAGCGTAGGGCGCGGCGGAGATCGCGAGCAGTACTTC. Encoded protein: CASSVGRGGDREQYF.

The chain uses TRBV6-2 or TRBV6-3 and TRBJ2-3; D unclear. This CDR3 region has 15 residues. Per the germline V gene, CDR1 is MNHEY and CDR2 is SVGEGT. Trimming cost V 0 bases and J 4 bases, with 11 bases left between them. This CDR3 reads CASSYSSTPSDTQYF. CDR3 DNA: TGTGCCAGCAGTTACTCTAGCACTCCCTCAGATACGCAGTATTTT.

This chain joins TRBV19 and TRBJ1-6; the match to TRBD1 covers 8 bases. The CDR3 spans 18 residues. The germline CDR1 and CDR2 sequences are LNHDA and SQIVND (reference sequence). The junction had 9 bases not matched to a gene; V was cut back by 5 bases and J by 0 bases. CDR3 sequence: CASSFGTGTSSYNSPLHF. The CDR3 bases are TGTGCCAGTAGTTTCGGGACAGGAACAAGCTCCTATAATTCACCCCTCCACTTT.

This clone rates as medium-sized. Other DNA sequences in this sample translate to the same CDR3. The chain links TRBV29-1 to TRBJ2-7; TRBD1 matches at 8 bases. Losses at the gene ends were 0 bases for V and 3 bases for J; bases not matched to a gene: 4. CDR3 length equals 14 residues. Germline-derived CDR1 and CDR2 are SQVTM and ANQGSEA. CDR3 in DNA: TGCAGCGTTGAAGAGGGCGACAGGGGCTACGAGCAGTACTTC. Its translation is CSVEEGDRGYEQYF.

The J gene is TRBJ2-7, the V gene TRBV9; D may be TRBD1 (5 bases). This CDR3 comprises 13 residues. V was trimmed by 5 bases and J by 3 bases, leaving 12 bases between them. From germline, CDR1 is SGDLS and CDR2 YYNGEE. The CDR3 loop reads CASSEGHHYEQYF. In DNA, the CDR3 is TGTGCCAGCAGTGAAGGACACCACTACGAGCAGTACTTC.

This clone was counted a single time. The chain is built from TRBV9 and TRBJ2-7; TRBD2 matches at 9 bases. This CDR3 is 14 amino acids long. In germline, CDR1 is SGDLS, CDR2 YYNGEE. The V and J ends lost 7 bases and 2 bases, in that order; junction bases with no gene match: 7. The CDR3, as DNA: TGTGCCAGCGGCGGGGGGGCCCCACCCTACGAGCAGTACTTC. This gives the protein CASGGGAPPYEQYF.

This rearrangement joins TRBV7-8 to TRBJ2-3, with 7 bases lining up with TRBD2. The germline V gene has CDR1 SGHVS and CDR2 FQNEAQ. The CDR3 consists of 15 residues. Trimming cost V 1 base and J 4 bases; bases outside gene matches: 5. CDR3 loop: CASSLEGGRADTQYF. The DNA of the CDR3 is TGTGCCAGCAGCTTAGAGGGCGGGAGAGCAGATACGCAGTATTTT. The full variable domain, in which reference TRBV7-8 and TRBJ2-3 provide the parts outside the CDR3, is GAGVSQSPRYKVAKRGQDVALRCDPISGHVSLFWYQQALGQGPEFLTYFQNEAQLDKSGLPSDRFFAERPEGSVSTLKIQRTQQEDSAVYLCASSLEGGRADTQYFGPGTRLTVL.